This TCR beta chain derives from a study of cytomegalovirus exposure and HLA in healthy donors. PCR involved 60 Vbeta and 13 Jbeta primers. The method was immunoSEQ multiplex PCR; TCRdb's version includes in-frame clones alone and lacks a portion of them. This table has hundreds of thousands of clones, 77% appearing once. Those who donated were healthy bone marrow donors. The trim removed 4 bases at V and 5 bases at J, leaving 4 bases unmatched. CDR1 and CDR2 from the germline V gene are SEHNR and FQNEAQ (reference sequence). The CDR3 runs to 14 residues. This clone was counted only a few times. Its antigen is not known. Findings of the study overall: Later, an analysis found that common viral pathogens appeared to be linked with several of the most significant clusters. In an earlier analysis, in under 700 donors, most V segments appeared productive either ~90% or ~30% of the time. A later analysis showed HLA-associated TCR beta chains outstripping equally common others in clonal expansion.

The gene calls are TRBV7-9 and TRBJ1-5, with TRBD1 matching 8 bases. This receptor was taken from a woman aged 55-69 years in good health and CMV-seropositive. Sample: PBMCs. The CDR3, as DNA: TGTGCCAGCAGCTCACAGGGGGGGGATCAGCCCCAGCATTTT. This encodes CASSSQGGDQPQHF.